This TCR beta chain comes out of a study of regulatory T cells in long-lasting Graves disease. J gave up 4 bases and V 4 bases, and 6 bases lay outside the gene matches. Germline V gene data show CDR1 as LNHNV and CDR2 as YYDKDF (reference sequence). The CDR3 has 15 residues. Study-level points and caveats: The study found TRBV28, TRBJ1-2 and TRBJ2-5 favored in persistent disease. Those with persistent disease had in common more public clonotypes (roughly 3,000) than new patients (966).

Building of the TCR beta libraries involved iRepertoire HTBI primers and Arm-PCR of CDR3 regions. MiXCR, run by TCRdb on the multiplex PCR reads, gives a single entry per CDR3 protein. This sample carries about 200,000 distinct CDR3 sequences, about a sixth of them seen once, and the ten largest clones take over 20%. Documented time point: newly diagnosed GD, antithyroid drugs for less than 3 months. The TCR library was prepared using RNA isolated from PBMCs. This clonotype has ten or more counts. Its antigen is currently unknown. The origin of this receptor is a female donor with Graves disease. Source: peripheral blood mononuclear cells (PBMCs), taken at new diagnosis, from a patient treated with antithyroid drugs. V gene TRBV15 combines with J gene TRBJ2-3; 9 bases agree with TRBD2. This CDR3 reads CATSISRLAADTQYF. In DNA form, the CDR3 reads TGTGCCACCAGCATCTCGAGACTAGCGGCAGATACGCAGTATTTT.